This entry describes one T cell receptor beta chain. Its antigen remains unidentified. No clone much larger than this one lies a single base away; base qualities are absent. This sample was taken from a study of blood T cell repertoires in COVID-19 (dated by TCRdb to about 2020). Looking at the study overall: Samples covering the acute and convalescent phases of COVID-19 were provided by collaborators in the United States, Italy and Spain. The material from the prospective study consisted of cDNA or gDNA derived from T cells, B-cell-depleted T cells, or PBMCs. Deeply sampled blood TCRbeta repertoires from subjects exposed to, actively infected with, or recovered from COVID-19 were included in the dataset. The repertoires were made available in a free public database intended to serve as a resource for research on the immune response to SARS-CoV-2. The samples were drawn from the first 160 participants of the ongoing ImmuneRACE study and from over a thousand subjects provided by 6 global collaborators. Nearly every sample came with metadata listing a de-identified subject ID, COVID-19 status, age in years and sex. HLA class I and class II types, where available, came from metadata supplied by the sample provider rather than from assay-based typing. The investigation overall reported the following: The amount of clinical and demographic metadata varied by source and participant and was provided uncurated.

Samples from volunteer blood donors who had recovered from COVID-19 were contributed by a second Seattle source. Whole blood was collected in K2EDTA tubes by collaborating institutions according to the institutions' own protocols. For TCRbeta analysis, collaborators shipped samples in one of three forms: frozen whole blood, isolated PBMCs, or DNA extracted from either of those sample types. In the germline V gene, CDR1 corresponds to MNHEY and CDR2 to SVGEGT. V loses 2 bases at its end and J loses 5 bases; junction bases beyond the gene matches: 6. Spanning cysteine to phenylalanine, the CDR3 consists of 16 amino acids. Just CDR3 DNA is preserved here, 48 bases in frame from base 1. TCRbeta CDR3 regions were amplified from genomic DNA by means of the immunoSEQ Assay, a bias-controlled multiplex PCR. From the authors' description of their analysis: The number of nucleated cells in each sample was estimated from the amplification of reference gene primers within the assay. To quantify the absolute abundance of each unique TCRbeta CDR3 rearrangement, sequence reads were collapsed and filtered. For each sample, productive Simpson clonality was calculated as the square root of Simpson's diversity index over productive rearrangements. TCRdb retrieved this table from immuneACCESS and kept in-frame rearrangements only. Not all clones are present; in checked studies, unresolved V genes account for under half, and no reason is known for the remainder. The DNA gave D and trimming, while V, J and clone size come from that table. Across this sample there are about 70,000 clones, with 80% seen only once. Together, the top ten hold roughly 18% of the sample.

The source of this sequence is a man between 65 and 79 years old who had recovered from COVID-19. Recombination linked TRBV6-2 or TRBV6-3 to TRBJ1-4, with TRBD1 identical over 9 junction bases. The sample consisted of peripheral blood. The DNA reads TGTGCCAGCAGTTACCCGCCGGGACAGGGAAATGAAAAACTGTTTTTT. This codes for CASSYPPGQGNEKLFF.